Listed here are 21 T cell receptor beta chains from one sample, sequenced in a study of blood T cell repertoires in COVID-19. Assay: immunoSEQ multiplex PCR; the TCRdb copy retains only in-frame clones and omits some. The data hold fewer than 350,000 clones, with about 90% observed a single time. The material sequenced was peripheral blood. The receptors originated from a woman aged 25 to 39 with COVID-19, enrolled during active disease.

The V gene is TRBV5-6, the J gene TRBJ2-1; 7 nucleotides agree with TRBD2. Germline loops: CDR1 SGHDT, CDR2 YYEEEE. This CDR3 spans 16 amino acids. With 6 bases clipped from V and 4 bases from J, the junction kept 13 bases outside the gene matches. This CDR3 is CASTLESGGLYNEQFF. The CDR3 region has the DNA TGTGCCAGCACCTTAGAGTCGGGGGGACTATACAATGAGCAGTTCTTC.

V and J are TRBV19 and TRBJ1-4; possibly TRBD1 for D (6 bases). The CDR3 loop spans 15 amino acids. CDR1 and CDR2 from the germline V gene are LNHDA and SQIVND (reference sequence). The V gene lost 5 bases and the J gene lost 4 bases, with 14 bases spanning the gap. The CDR3 sequence: CASSWSGGRNEKLFF. CDR3 nucleotide sequence: TGTGCCAGTAGTTGGTCTGGGGGCCGTAATGAAAAACTGTTTTTT.

The chain couples TRBV10-3 to TRBJ1-1; 9 bases agree with TRBD1. The J segment lost 5 bases and the V segment lost 4 bases, leaving 2 bases of the junction unmatched. The CDR3 loop spans 13 amino acids. The germline V gene has CDR1 ENHRY and CDR2 SYGVKD. CDR3 residues: CAISVGQGTEAFF. As DNA, the CDR3 is TGTGCCATCAGTGTAGGACAGGGGACTGAAGCTTTCTTT.

This clone has a single count. The chain joins TRBV7-9 to TRBJ2-2; D remains ambiguous. Germline CDR1 and CDR2: SEHNR and FQNEAQ (reference sequence). Trimming removed 2 bases at V and 6 bases at J, with 10 bases between. This CDR3 is built from 14 residues. CDR3 bases: TGTGCCAGCAGCTTAAGTGGCCGGGCCGGGGAGCTGTTTTTT. Encoded protein: CASSLSGRAGELFF.

The chain couples TRBV7-9 to TRBJ2-1; D is perhaps TRBD2 (6 bases). Trimming pared 5 bases from V and 4 bases from J, leaving 27 bases between. The CDR3 extends over 19 amino acids. Germline values: CDR1 SEHNR, CDR2 FQNEAQ (reference sequence). In nucleotides, the CDR3 is TGTGCCAGCAGCCCCCGGCAACGGGGGACCGAGACTTTATACAATGAGCAGTTCTTC. This gives the protein CASSPRQRGTETLYNEQFF. Filled out from reference TRBV7-9 and TRBJ2-1, the complete variable domain reads DTGVSQNPRHKITKRGQNVTFRCDPISEHNRLYWYRQTLGQGPEFLTYFQNEAQLEKSRLLSDRFSAERPKGSFSTLEIQRTEQGDSAMYLCASSPRQRGTETLYNEQFFGPGTRLTVL.

The chain recombines TRBV3-1 (or the pseudogene TRBV3-2) with TRBJ1-2, with D perhaps TRBD1 (6 bases). This CDR3 has 17 amino acids. Trimming took 0 bases from V and 5 from J, leaving 19 bases between them. Germline-derived CDR1 and CDR2 are LGHDT and YNNKEL (reference sequence). This CDR3 reads CASSQDYRARGRYGYTF. The CDR3 DNA sequence: TGTGCCAGCAGCCAAGATTACCGGGCCAGGGGAAGGTATGGCTACACCTTC.

This clone occurred once. The rearrangement joins TRBV7-8 to TRBJ1-5; D gene uncertain. V was cut by 5 bases and J by 3 bases, with 17 bases left in between. From germline, CDR1 is SGHVS and CDR2 FQNEAQ. This CDR3 spans 16 amino acids. In DNA form, the CDR3 reads TGTGCCAGCAGCCGCATGTATCAGCGGATCAATCAGCCCCAGCATTTT. The encoded protein is CASSRMYQRINQPQHF.

The V and J genes are TRBV7-9 and TRBJ1-4; TRBD1 agrees at 7 bases. V lost 1 base, J lost 11 bases, and 4 bases stayed unmatched. The CDR3 has 13 residues. In germline, CDR1 is SEHNR, CDR2 FQNEAQ (reference sequence). In DNA form, the CDR3 reads TGTGCCAGCAGCTTAGATACAGGGGCGAAACTGTTTTTT. This gives the protein CASSLDTGAKLFF.

This chain connects TRBV5-1 to TRBJ2-5; 8 bases are a match to TRBD1. Trimming removed 4 bases from V and 4 bases from J; junction bases left unmatched: 12. CDR1 and CDR2 from the germline V gene are SGHRS and YFSETQ. The CDR3 loop spans 16 amino acids. DNA for the CDR3: TGCGCCAGCAGCCCCCCCGCAGGGGGCCGGGTAGAGACCCAGTACTTC. As protein: CASSPPAGGRVETQYF. The full variable domain, its missing parts supplied by reference TRBV5-1 and TRBJ2-5, is KAGVTQTPRYLIKTRGQQVTLSCSPISGHRSVSWYQQTPGQGLQFLFEYFSETQRNKGNFPGRFSGRQFSNSRSEMNVSTLELGDSALYLCASSPPAGGRVETQYFGPGTRLLVL.

This rearrangement joins TRBV18 to TRBJ1-5, with D unresolved. There are 15 residues in the CDR3. Germline V gene sequence: CDR1 KGHSH, CDR2 LQKENI. V shed 4 bases and J shed 7 bases, with 17 bases lying between them. The DNA for the CDR3 is TGTGCCAGCTCACAGACTATGGGGTGGGAGCAGCCCCAGCATTTT. Its translation: CASSQTMGWEQPQHF.

This clone was observed a handful of times. The chain carries TRBV5-6 and TRBJ2-1; 8 bases line up with TRBD1. The CDR3 has 13 residues. Trimming cost V 5 bases and J 8 bases; bases outside gene matches: 6. The germline gives CDR1 SGHDT, CDR2 YYEEEE. CDR3 sequence: CASSLPTGDEQFF. The CDR3 DNA is TGTGCCAGCAGTCTCCCGACAGGGGATGAGCAGTTCTTC. The full variable domain, rest sourced from reference TRBV5-6 and TRBJ2-1, is DAGVTQSPTHLIKTRGQQVTLRCSPKSGHDTVSWYQQALGQGPQFIFQYYEEEERQRGNFPDRFSGHQFPNYSSELNVNALLLGDSALYLCASSLPTGDEQFFGPGTRLTVL.

The chain links TRBV6-2 or TRBV6-3 to TRBJ1-2, with D possibly matching TRBD1 (5 bases). Germline assignment: CDR1 MNHEY and CDR2 SVGEGT. V was trimmed by 0 bases and J by 5 bases, leaving 19 bases between them. The CDR3 consists of 17 residues. The CDR3 sequence: CASSYSSRQSLRYGYTF. The CDR3 region has the DNA TGTGCCAGCAGTTACTCGAGTAGACAGAGTCTACGGTATGGCTACACCTTC.

Concerning this clone itself: The same CDR3 can be traced to other DNA sequences in this sample. The chain carries TRBV6-5 and TRBJ2-7; unclear D gene. Deletions cut 2 bases from V and 1 base from J, with 6 bases between. CDR3 length equals 13 residues. Germline V gene lookup returns CDR1 MNHEY and CDR2 SVGAGI. This chain's CDR3 is CASSYGGSYEQYF. CDR3 sequence (DNA): TGTGCCAGCAGTTACGGCGGATCCTACGAGCAGTACTTC.

The chain has TRBV10-3 and TRBJ1-2; no firm D call. Trimming pared 2 bases from V and 8 bases from J, leaving 9 bases between. Germline V gene lookup returns CDR1 ENHRY and CDR2 SYGVKD. The CDR3 loop spans 12 amino acids. CDR3 sequence: CAISEIGYGYTF. The CDR3 region has the DNA TGTGCCATCAGTGAGATCGGTTACGGCTACACCTTC.

This clone was observed a few times. The rearrangement links TRBV29-1 to TRBJ2-3; a possible D gene is TRBD2 (5 bases). The V end was cut by 4 bases, the J end by 0 bases, with 11 bases between. Germline CDR1 is SQVTM and CDR2 is ANQGSEA. This CDR3 region has 14 residues. CDR3 region: CSVARGTSTDTQYF. CDR3 coding DNA: TGCAGCGTTGCCCGGGGTACTAGCACAGATACGCAGTATTTT.

The V gene is TRBV19, the J gene TRBJ2-1; 10 nucleotides agree with TRBD2. Germline V CDR1 and CDR2: LNHDA, SQIVND (reference sequence). The CDR3 extends over 18 amino acids. The J segment lost 7 bases and the V segment lost 1 base, leaving 13 bases of the junction unmatched. The CDR3 DNA follows: TGTGCCAGTAGTATAGTAGGTAGCGGGGGGCCGGCGGGTAATGAGCAGTTCTTC. Its protein product is CASSIVGSGGPAGNEQFF.

A remark on this clone: One end of the junction is discordant with germline, which a read error may explain. V usage is TRBV5-4 and J usage is TRBJ2-3; unclear D gene. Germline V lookup: CDR1 SGHNT, CDR2 YYREEE (reference sequence). This CDR3 spans 14 amino acids. CDR3 coding DNA: TGTGCCAGCAGCTTGGGTGTGAGCAAAGATACGCAGTATTTT. As protein: CASSLGVSKDTQYF. Based on the CDR3 plus reference TRBV5-4 and TRBJ2-3, the full variable domain is ETGVTQSPTHLIKTRGQQVTLRCSSQSGHNTVSWYQQALGQGPQFIFQYYREEENGRGNFPPRFSGLQFPNYSSELNVNALELDDSALYLCASSLGVSKDTQYFGPGTRLTVL.

The chain uses TRBV5-4 and TRBJ1-2; 7 nucleotides align to TRBD1. The CDR3 spans 12 residues. Germline values: CDR1 SGHNT, CDR2 YYREEE (reference sequence). Losses at the gene ends were 7 bases for V and 8 bases for J; bases not matched to a gene: 8. DNA of the CDR3: TGTGCCAGCCTACCGCCAGGGGGGGGCTACACCTTC. It yields the protein CASLPPGGGYTF.

The genes are TRBV4-1 and TRBJ2-7, with 7 bases identical to TRBD2. The V gene end was trimmed by 2 bases and the J gene end by 5 bases; junction bases not matched to a gene: 9. CDR3 length equals 15 residues. CDR1 is MGHRA, CDR2 YSYEKL, per germline. DNA for the CDR3: TGCGCCAGCAGCCAACGCTCCGGGGGACTAAACGAGCAGTACTTC. It translates to CASSQRSGGLNEQYF.

This clone was counted once. CDR3 loop: CASIPRGNGRLSSGANVLTF. In DNA, the CDR3 is TGTGCCAGCATCCCCCGGGGGAATGGCAGACTTAGCTCTGGGGCCAACGTCCTGACTTTC. This chain joins TRBV5-4 and TRBJ2-6, with D possibly being TRBD2 (6 bases). V lost 6 bases and J lost 0, with 25 bases in between. Germline V gene sequence: CDR1 SGHNT, CDR2 YYREEE (reference sequence). This CDR3 has 20 residues.

This clone was counted once. Here the CDR3 DNA reads TGTGCCAGCAGCTTGGATAGAAATGAGCAGTTCTTC. Protein: CASSLDRNEQFF. The V gene is TRBV5-4, the J gene TRBJ2-1; D not certain. The V gene lost 0 bases and the J gene lost 7 bases, with 5 bases spanning the gap. This CDR3 has 12 residues. Germline V lookup: CDR1 SGHNT, CDR2 YYREEE (reference sequence). Full variable domain (outside the CDR3, taken from reference TRBV5-4 and TRBJ2-1): ETGVTQSPTHLIKTRGQQVTLRCSSQSGHNTVSWYQQALGQGPQFIFQYYREEENGRGNFPPRFSGLQFPNYSSELNVNALELDDSALYLCASSLDRNEQFFGPGTRLTVL.